The entry below gives a single T cell receptor (beta chain) sequence along with its context. Since all of the isolated RNA was reverse transcribed, expressed TCRB transcripts were what got sequenced. TCRdb's copy holds only in-frame clones and misses some; the assay was immunoSEQ multiplex PCR. The table lists 900,000 or so clones, 17% of them singletons. The record originates from a study of beta chain features in type 1 diabetes. This TCR was recovered from a woman aged 18 to 35 in good health. The sample consisted of naive CD4+ T cells from blood.

The CDR3 DNA reads as TGTGCCAGCAGCTTGAGGGTCACCTTTCGACTCTATGGCTACACCTTC. The encoded protein is CASSLRVTFRLYGYTF. The V gene is TRBV5-6, the J gene TRBJ1-2; D remains ambiguous. Germline V gene sequence: CDR1 SGHDT, CDR2 YYEEEE. Trimming removed 1 base from V and 4 bases from J, with 17 bases in between. This CDR3 is built from 16 residues.